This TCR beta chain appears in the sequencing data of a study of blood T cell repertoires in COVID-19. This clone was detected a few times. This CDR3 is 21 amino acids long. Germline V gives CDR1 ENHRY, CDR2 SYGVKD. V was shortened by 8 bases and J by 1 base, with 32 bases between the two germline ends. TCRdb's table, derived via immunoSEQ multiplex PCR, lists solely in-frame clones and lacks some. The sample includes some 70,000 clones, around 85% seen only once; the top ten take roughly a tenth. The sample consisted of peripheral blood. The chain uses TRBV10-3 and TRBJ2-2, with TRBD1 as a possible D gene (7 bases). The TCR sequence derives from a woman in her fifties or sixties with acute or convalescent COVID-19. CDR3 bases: TGTGCCATCGACTCCGCTGGAGGGGACAGCCGACCCTCTCTGAACACCGGGGAGCTGTTTTTT. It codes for CAIDSAGGDSRPSLNTGELFF.